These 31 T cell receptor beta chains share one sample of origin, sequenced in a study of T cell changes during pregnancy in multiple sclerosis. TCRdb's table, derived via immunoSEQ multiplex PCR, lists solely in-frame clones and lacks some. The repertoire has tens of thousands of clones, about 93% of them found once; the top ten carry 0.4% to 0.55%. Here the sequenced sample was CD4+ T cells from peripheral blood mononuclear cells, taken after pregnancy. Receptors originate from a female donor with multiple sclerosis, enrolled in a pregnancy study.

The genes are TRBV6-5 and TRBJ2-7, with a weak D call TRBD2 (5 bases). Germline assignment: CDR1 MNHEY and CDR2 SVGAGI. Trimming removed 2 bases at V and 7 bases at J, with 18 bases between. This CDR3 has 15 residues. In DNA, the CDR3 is TGTGCCAGCAGTTACGCCCCCTGGACTCCACAGGAGCAGTACTTC. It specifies CASSYAPWTPQEQYF.

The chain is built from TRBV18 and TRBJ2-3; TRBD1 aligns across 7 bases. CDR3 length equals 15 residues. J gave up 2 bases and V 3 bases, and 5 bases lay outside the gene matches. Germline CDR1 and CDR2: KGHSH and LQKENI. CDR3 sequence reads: CASSPPGQSTDTQYF. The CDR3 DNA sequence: TGTGCCAGCTCACCCCCGGGACAGTCCACAGATACGCAGTATTTT.

This chain's CDR3 is CSVGPAGGETQYF. The DNA of the CDR3 is TGCAGCGTCGGACCCGCGGGGGGAGAGACCCAGTACTTC. The rearrangement joins TRBV29-1 to TRBJ2-5, with 8 bases matching TRBD2. CDR1 SQVTM and CDR2 ANQGSEA come from the germline V gene. The CDR3 sequence is 13 residues long. Losses at the gene ends were 6 bases for V and 4 bases for J; bases not matched to a gene: 7.

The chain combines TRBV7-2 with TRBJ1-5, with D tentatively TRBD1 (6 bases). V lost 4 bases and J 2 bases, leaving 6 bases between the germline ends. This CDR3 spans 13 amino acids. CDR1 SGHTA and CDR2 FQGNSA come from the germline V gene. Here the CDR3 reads CASSYRGNQPQHF. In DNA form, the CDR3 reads TGTGCCAGCAGCTACAGGGGCAATCAGCCCCAGCATTTT.

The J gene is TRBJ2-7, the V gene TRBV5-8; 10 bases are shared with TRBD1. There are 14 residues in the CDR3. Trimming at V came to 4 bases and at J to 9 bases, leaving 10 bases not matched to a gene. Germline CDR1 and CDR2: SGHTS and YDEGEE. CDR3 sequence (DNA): TGTGCCAGCAGCGACAGGGGGCGGTCAGTGGGGCAGTACTTC. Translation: CASSDRGRSVGQYF.

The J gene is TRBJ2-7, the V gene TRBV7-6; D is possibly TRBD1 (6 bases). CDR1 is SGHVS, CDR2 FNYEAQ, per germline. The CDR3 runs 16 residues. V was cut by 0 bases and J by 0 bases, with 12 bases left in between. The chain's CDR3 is CASSLAAGTPSYEQYF. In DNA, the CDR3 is TGTGCCAGCAGCTTAGCCGCCGGGACACCCTCCTACGAGCAGTACTTC.

CDR3 protein: CASGLGVQREQYF. The CDR3 bases are TGTGCTAGTGGTCTGGGGGTTCAGCGCGAGCAGTACTTC. The rearrangement joins TRBV12-5 to TRBJ2-5; D may match TRBD1 or TRBD2 (5 bases each). With the DNA end fitting TRBJ2-7 better, the J assignment may be wrong. Germline CDR1 reads LGHNT; CDR2 reads FRNRAP. This CDR3 comprises 13 residues.

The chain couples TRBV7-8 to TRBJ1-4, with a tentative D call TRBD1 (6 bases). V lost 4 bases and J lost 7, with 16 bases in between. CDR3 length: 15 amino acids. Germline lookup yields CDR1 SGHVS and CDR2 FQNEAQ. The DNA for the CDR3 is TGTGCCAGCAGCTCCGCATACAGGGTCACTGAAAAACTGTTTTTT. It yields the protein CASSSAYRVTEKLFF.

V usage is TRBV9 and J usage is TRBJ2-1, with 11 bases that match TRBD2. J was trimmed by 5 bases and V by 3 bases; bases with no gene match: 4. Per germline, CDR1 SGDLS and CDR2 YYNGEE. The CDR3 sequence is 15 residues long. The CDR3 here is CASSETSGVNNEQFF. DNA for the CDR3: TGTGCCAGCAGCGAGACTAGCGGGGTCAACAATGAGCAGTTCTTC. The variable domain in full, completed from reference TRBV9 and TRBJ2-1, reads DSGVTQTPKHLITATGQRVTLRCSPRSGDLSVYWYQQSLDQGLQFLIQYYNGEERAKGNILERFSAQQFPDLHSELNLSSLELGDSALYFCASSETSGVNNEQFFGPGTRLTVL.

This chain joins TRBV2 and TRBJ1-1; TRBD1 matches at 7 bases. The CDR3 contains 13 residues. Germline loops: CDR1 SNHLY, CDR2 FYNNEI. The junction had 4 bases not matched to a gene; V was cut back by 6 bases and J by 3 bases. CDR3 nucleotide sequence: TGTGCCAGCAGAACCGACAGGGACACTGAAGCTTTCTTT. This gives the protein CASRTDRDTEAFF.

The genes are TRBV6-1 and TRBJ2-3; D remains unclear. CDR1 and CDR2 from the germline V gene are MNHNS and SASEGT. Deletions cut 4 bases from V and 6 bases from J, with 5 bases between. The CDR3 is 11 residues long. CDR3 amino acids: CASSVLDTQYF. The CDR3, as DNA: TGTGCCAGCAGTGTCTTGGATACGCAGTATTTT.

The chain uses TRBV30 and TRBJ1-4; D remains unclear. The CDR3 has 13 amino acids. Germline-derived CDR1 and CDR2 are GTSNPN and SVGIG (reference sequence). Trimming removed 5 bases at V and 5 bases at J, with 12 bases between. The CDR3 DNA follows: TGTGCCTGGCGCCGAGGGATAAATGAAAAACTGTTTTTT. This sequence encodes CAWRRGINEKLFF.

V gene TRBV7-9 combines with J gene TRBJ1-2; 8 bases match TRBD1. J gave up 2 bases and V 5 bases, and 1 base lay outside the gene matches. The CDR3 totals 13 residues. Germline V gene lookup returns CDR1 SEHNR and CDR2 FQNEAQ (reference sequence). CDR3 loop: CASSRDRNYGYTF. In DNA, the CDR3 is TGTGCCAGCAGCCGGGACAGGAACTATGGCTACACCTTC.

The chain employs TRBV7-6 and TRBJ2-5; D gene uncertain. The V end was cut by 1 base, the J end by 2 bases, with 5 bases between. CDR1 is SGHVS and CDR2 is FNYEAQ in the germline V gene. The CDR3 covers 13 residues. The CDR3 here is CASSLGQQETQYF. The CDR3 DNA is TGTGCCAGCAGCTTAGGGCAGCAAGAGACCCAGTACTTC.

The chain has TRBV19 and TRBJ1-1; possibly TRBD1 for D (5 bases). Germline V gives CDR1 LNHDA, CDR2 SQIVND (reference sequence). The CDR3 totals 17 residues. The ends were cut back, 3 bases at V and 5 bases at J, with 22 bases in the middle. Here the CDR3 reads CASSISSGGVVRTEAFF. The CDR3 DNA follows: TGTGCCAGTAGTATTTCGTCCGGGGGAGTCGTTCGGACTGAAGCTTTCTTT.

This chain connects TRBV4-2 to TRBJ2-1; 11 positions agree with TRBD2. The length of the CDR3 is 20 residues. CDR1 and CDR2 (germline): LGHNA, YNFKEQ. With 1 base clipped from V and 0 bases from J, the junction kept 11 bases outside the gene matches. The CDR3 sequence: CASSQVVSSGGLSSYNEQFF. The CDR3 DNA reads TGTGCCAGCAGCCAAGTGGTGTCTAGCGGGGGGCTCAGCTCCTACAATGAGCAGTTCTTC.

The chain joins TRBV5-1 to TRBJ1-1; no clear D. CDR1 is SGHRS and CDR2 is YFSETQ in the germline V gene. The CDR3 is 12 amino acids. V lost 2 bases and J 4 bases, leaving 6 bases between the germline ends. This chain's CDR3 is CASSFFGTEAFF. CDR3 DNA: TGCGCCAGCAGCTTTTTCGGCACTGAAGCTTTCTTT.

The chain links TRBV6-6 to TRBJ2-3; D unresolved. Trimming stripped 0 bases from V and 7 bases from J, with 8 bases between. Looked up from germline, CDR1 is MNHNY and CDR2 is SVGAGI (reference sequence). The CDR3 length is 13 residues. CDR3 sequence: CASSYSEHYTQYF. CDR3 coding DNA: TGTGCCAGCAGTTACTCGGAGCATTATACGCAGTATTTT.

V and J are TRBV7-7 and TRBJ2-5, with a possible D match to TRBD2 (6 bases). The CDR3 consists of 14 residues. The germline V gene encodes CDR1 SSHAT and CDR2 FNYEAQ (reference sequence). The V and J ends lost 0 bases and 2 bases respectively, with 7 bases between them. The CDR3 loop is CASSLAGTQETQYF. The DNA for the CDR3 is TGTGCCAGCAGCTTAGCCGGGACTCAAGAGACCCAGTACTTC.

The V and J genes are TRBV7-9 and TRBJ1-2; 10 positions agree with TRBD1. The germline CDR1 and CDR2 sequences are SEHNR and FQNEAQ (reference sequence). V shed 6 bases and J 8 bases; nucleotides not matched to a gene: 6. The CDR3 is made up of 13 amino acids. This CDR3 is CASSSDRGAGYTF. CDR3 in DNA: TGTGCCAGCAGTTCGGACAGGGGGGCAGGCTACACCTTC.

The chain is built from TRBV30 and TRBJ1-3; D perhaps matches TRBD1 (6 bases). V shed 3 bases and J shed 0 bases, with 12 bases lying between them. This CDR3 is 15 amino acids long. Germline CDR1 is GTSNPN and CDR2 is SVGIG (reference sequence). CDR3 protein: CAWSIGGNSGNTIYF. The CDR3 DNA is TGTGCCTGGAGCATAGGGGGTAACTCTGGAAACACCATATATTTT.

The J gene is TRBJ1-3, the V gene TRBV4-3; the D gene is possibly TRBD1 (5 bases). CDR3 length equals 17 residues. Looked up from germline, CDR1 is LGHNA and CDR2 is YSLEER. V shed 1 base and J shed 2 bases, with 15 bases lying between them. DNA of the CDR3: TGCGCCAGCAGCCAAGTCTCGGCAGGGCTTACTGGAAACACCATATATTTT. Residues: CASSQVSAGLTGNTIYF.

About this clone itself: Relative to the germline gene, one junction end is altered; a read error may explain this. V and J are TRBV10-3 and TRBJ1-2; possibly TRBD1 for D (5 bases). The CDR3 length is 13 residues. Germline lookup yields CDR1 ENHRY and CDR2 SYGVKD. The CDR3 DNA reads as TGTGCCAGCAGTTGGGGGGAGGACTATGGCTACACCTTC. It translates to CASSWGEDYGYTF.

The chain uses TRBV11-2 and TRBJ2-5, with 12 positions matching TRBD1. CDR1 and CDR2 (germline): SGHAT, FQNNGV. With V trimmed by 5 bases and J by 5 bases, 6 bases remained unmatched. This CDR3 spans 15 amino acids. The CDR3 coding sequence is TGTGCCAGCAGCATAGGGACAGGGGGCACGGAGACCCAGTACTTC. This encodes CASSIGTGGTETQYF.

The CDR3 nucleotides read TGTGCCAGTAGTATCGACCCCGGGACTCCCATCGAGACCCAGTACTTC. Translating gives CASSIDPGTPIETQYF. The J gene is TRBJ2-5, the V gene TRBV19; the D gene is possibly TRBD2 (6 bases). V gave up 3 bases and J gave up 5 bases, with 19 bases separating them. This CDR3 is 16 amino acids long. Germline V lookup: CDR1 LNHDA, CDR2 SQIVND (reference sequence).

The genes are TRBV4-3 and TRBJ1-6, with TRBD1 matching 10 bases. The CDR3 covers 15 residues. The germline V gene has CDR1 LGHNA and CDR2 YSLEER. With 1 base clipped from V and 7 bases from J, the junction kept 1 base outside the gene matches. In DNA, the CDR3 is TGCGCCAGCAGCCAAGGGACAGGGGGGAATTCACCCCTCCACTTT. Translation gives CASSQGTGGNSPLHF.

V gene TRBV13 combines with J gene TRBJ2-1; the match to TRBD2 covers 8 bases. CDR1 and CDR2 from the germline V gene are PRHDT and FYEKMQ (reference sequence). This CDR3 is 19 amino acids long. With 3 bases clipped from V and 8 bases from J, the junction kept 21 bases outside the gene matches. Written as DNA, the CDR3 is TGTGCCAGCAGCTTCCAACAGGGTGGCTTAGCGGGGAGGTGGCATGAGCAGTTCTTC. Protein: CASSFQQGGLAGRWHEQFF.

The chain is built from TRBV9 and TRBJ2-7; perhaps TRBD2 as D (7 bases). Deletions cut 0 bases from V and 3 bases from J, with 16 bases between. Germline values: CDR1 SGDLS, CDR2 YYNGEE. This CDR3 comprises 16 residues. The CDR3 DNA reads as TGTGCCAGCAGCGTAGCAGGGGAGGGGGTTTTCTACGAGCAGTACTTC. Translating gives CASSVAGEGVFYEQYF.

This CDR3 reads CASAGQANEKLFF. CDR3 sequence (DNA): TGTGCCAGCGCGGGACAGGCTAATGAAAAACTGTTTTTT. The chain is built from TRBV2 and TRBJ1-4; 8 positions match TRBD1. The CDR3 spans 13 residues. V was pared by 8 bases and J by 3 bases, with 2 bases of the junction left unmatched. In germline, CDR1 is SNHLY, CDR2 FYNNEI.

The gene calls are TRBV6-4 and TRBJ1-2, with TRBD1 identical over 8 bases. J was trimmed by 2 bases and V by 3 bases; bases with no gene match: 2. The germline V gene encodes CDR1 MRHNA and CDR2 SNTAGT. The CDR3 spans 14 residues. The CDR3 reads CASSDGTGNYGYTF. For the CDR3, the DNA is TGTGCCAGCAGTGATGGGACAGGAAACTATGGCTACACCTTC.

The CDR3 DNA reads as TGTGCCAGCAGTTCAGCGGGGGGGCCTAGAAATACGCAGTATTTT. This gives the protein CASSSAGGPRNTQYF. The chain combines TRBV6-5 with TRBJ2-3; 10 bases align to TRBD2. The CDR3 is 15 amino acids. V shed 4 bases, J shed 7 bases, and the junction held 8 bases outside the gene matches. The V gene's germline CDR1 is MNHEY and CDR2 SVGAGI.